This TCR beta chain was captured by sequencing in a study of T cell repertoires in ileal Crohn's disease. Points from the study as a whole: Clonal expansions were more frequent in active smokers than non-smokers at surgery. Every patient over 26.8% clonality showed endoscopic recurrence.

The J segment lost 5 bases and the V segment lost 4 bases, leaving 5 bases of the junction unmatched. The CDR3 runs 13 residues. Germline V lookup: CDR1 MRHNA, CDR2 SNTAGT. Assay: immunoSEQ multiplex PCR; the TCRdb copy retains only in-frame clones and omits some. The table shows about 18,000 clones, with about 80% occurring only once. As to time point: inflamed ileum from the surgical specimen. Included were adult ileal or ileocolonic Crohn's patients indicated for ileocolonic resection. Worth noting for this clone: The antigen remains unidentified.

V gene TRBV6-4 combines with J gene TRBJ2-7; 7 positions agree with TRBD2. The sample taken for sequencing was ileal tissue. This receptor was obtained from an adult with Crohn's disease. The CDR3: CASSGTSTHEQYF. CDR3 coding DNA: TGTGCCAGCAGTGGGACTAGTACCCACGAGCAGTACTTC.